The rows below give T cell receptor beta chains drawn from one sample of a study of cytomegalovirus exposure and HLA in healthy donors. The table came from immunoSEQ multiplex PCR; TCRdb's copy has only in-frame clones and leaves some out. The sample carries over 30,000 clones, around 70% recorded once. The sequencing input was PBMCs. The receptors derive from a man aged 40-49 years in good health and CMV-seropositive. Each CDR3 is given with its conserved first and last residue. D genes are given only for firm matches. A clone size is listed for some rows: how often the clone was seen (once, few, many), or a class if it is expanded.

J	D	size	V	DNA	CDR3
TRBJ2-3	TRBD2	-	TRBV19	TGTGCCAGTAGTATGAGGGAGGGTTCTTTCACAGATACGCAGTATTTT	CASSMREGSFTDTQYF
TRBJ2-3	-	-	TRBV2	TGTGCCAGCGCGCAGGGTTGGTTAGATACGCAGTATTTT	CASAQGWLDTQYF
TRBJ2-7	-	-	TRBV7-2	TGTGCCAGCAGATCCGCGGGTGGGCCTTCCTACGAGCAGTACTTC	CASRSAGGPSYEQYF
TRBJ1-6	-	few	TRBV7-2	TGTGCCAGCAGCACTCGGGGGGGCGAGTCTTCACCCCTCCACTTT	CASSTRGGESSPLHF
TRBJ1-2	TRBD1	-	TRBV2	TGTGCCAGCAGTCCCGGGACAGGGGATTCCATCCGCGACGGCTACACCTTC	CASSPGTGDSIRDGYTF
TRBJ2-5	TRBD1	few	TRBV6-1	TGTGCCAGCGGGGGACAGCCACAAGAGACCCAGTACTTC	CASGGQPQETQYF
TRBJ2-5	TRBD1	-	TRBV7-9	TGTGCCAGCAGCTTAGGGGACAGGGCCTCACAAGAGACCCAGTACTTC	CASSLGDRASQETQYF
TRBJ1-1	TRBD1	-	TRBV30	TGTGCCTGGGGACAGGGAAAGCGAGGAGGCACTGAAGCTTTCTTT	CAWGQGKRGGTEAFF
TRBJ1-1	-	-	TRBV4-1	TGCGCCAGCAGCCAAGATCATAGAGGAGAGAACACTGAAGCTTTCTTT	CASSQDHRGENTEAFF
TRBJ2-3	-	-	TRBV6-5	TGTGCCAGCAGGGGGAGATCAGATACGCAGTATTTT	CASRGRSDTQYF
TRBJ1-5	-	few	TRBV6-1	TGTGCCAGCAGTGCCCAGTTCAATCAGCCCCAGCATTTT	CASSAQFNQPQHF
TRBJ1-1	TRBD1	-	TRBV14	TGTGCCAGCAGCCAGCTCCCTCTGGACAGGGAGGCTGAAGCTTTCTTT	CASSQLPLDREAEAFF
TRBJ2-3	TRBD2	few	TRBV7-3	TGTGCCAGCAGGAGGACGGGACTAGTGGCAGATACGCAGTATTTT	CASRRTGLVADTQYF
TRBJ2-3	TRBD2	-	TRBV11-3	TGTGCCAGCAGCTCGCTGGGGGGGATCGGCACAGATACGCAGTATTTT	CASSSLGGIGTDTQYF
TRBJ2-1	-	-	TRBV6-1	TGTGCCAGCAGTGAAGTCAGCGGAGGGGGGGATGAGCAGTTCTTC	CASSEVSGGGDEQFF
TRBJ2-7	-	-	TRBV27	TGTGCCAGCAGTTTATCGCAGTCCAACGAGCAGTACTTC	CASSLSQSNEQYF
TRBJ2-3	TRBD2	-	TRBV4-1	TGCGCCAGCAGCCAAGATGAAGCGGTCGGGCTAGCGGGGACCCCTGGCACAGATACGCAGTATTTT	CASSQDEAVGLAGTPGTDTQYF
TRBJ2-2	-	-	TRBV7-9	TGTGCCAGCAGCTTGCAGGGCGGCGCGAACACCGGGGAGCTGTTTTTT	CASSLQGGANTGELFF
TRBJ1-2	TRBD1	-	TRBV29-1	TGCAGCGTGACAGGGGGCGGCTATGGCTACACCTTC	CSVTGGGYGYTF
TRBJ1-5	TRBD1	-	TRBV28	TGTGCCAGCAGTTTCGATATTCGACAGGGGGAAGAGGCGAGCAATCAGCCCCAGCATTTT	CASSFDIRQGEEASNQPQHF
TRBJ1-2	TRBD1	once	TRBV19	TGTGCCAGTAGTATGGGGACAGGGACCTATGGCTACACCTTC	CASSMGTGTYGYTF
TRBJ2-5	-	-	TRBV14	TGTGCCAGCAGCCGGCGGGACAGTTCGGGAACCCAGTACTTC	CASSRRDSSGTQYF
TRBJ1-1	-	-	TRBV11-2	TGTGCCAGCAGCTCCATTCAGAACACTGAAGCTTTCTTT	CASSSIQNTEAFF
TRBJ1-1	-	-	TRBV7-9	TGTTCCAGCAGCTCTGGGCCAGGCGAAGCTTTCTTT	CSSSSGPGEAFF
TRBJ2-5	-	-	TRBV5-1	TGCGCCAGCAGCTCCGTAGGGGCACAAATTCAAGAGACCCAGTACTTC	CASSSVGAQIQETQYF
TRBJ1-6	-	-	TRBV6-1	TGTGCCAGGACAGAGCGCTATAATTCACCCCTCCACTTT	CARTERYNSPLHF
TRBJ2-2	-	-	TRBV19	TGTGCCAGTAGTATCCTGGACTACACCGGGGAGCTGTTTTTT	CASSILDYTGELFF
TRBJ1-3	-	-	TRBV5-6	TGTGCCAGCAGCTTGGCCGCGACGGGTGGAAACACCATATATTTT	CASSLAATGGNTIYF
TRBJ2-6	-	few	TRBV28	TGTGCCAGCAGTCCCCGGACAGTCTCTGGGGCCAACGTCCTGACTTTC	CASSPRTVSGANVLTF
TRBJ2-7	TRBD2	once	TRBV15	TGTGCCACCAGCAGAGATATGAGCGGGGGAGCCTACGAGCAGTACTTC	CATSRDMSGGAYEQYF
TRBJ2-1	TRBD1	-	TRBV7-9	TGTGCCAGCAGCCTGGGACAGGGTTTGGATGAGCAGTTCTTC	CASSLGQGLDEQFF
TRBJ1-2	-	-	TRBV18	TGTGCCAGCTCATCCCAGGGAACTTCCTCCTATGGCTACACCTTC	CASSSQGTSSYGYTF
TRBJ2-1	TRBD2	-	TRBV7-8	TGCGCCAGCAGCACCTTAGCGGGGGGGGATGAGCAGTTCTTC	CASSTLAGGDEQFF
TRBJ2-4	-	-	TRBV19	TGTGCCAGTAGTCACGGACAGTTCCTAGCCAAAAACATTCAGTACTTC	CASSHGQFLAKNIQYF
TRBJ2-3	TRBD1	-	TRBV5-1	TGCGCCAGCAGCTTGGGACAGGGGTGGACAGATACGCAGTATTTT	CASSLGQGWTDTQYF
TRBJ2-1	TRBD2	-	TRBV18	TGTGCCAGCTCACCGGGACTAGCGGGGGGCCTCTCCTACAATGAGCAGTTCTTC	CASSPGLAGGLSYNEQFF
TRBJ1-2	TRBD1	-	TRBV4-1	TGCGCCAGCAGCCAACCCCAGACGACAGGGTGGAACTATGGCTACACCTTC	CASSQPQTTGWNYGYTF
TRBJ1-2	TRBD1	-	TRBV6-5	TGTGCCAGCAAGGTGTTAGGGACAGAAGGCTACACCTTC	CASKVLGTEGYTF
TRBJ2-5	TRBD2	-	TRBV5-1	TGCGCCAGCAGCTTGGCCAGCGGGGGACAAGAGACCCAGTACTTC	CASSLASGGQETQYF
TRBJ2-1	-	-	TRBV6-6	TGTGCCAGCCTAGGCGGCAACTACAATGAGCAGTTCTTC	CASLGGNYNEQFF
TRBJ2-7	TRBD2	-	TRBV15	TGTGCCACCGGAAGACTAGCGGGTAGCTACGAGCAGTACTTC	CATGRLAGSYEQYF
TRBJ2-2	TRBD2	-	TRBV11-3	TGTGCCAGCAGCAAAGCCGGGACTAGGAACACCGGGGAGCTGTTTTTT	CASSKAGTRNTGELFF
TRBJ2-7	TRBD2	-	TRBV11-2	TGTGCCAGCAGCCCCGGGGGAGGGGCCACCTACGAGCAGTACTTC	CASSPGGGATYEQYF
TRBJ2-3	-	-	TRBV30	TGTGCCTGGAGAGGGGGTACAGGGCCGGATACGCAGTATTTT	CAWRGGTGPDTQYF
TRBJ1-5	-	-	TRBV19	TGTGCCAGTAGTTCGTGGAGGGCCCGAACCAATCAGCCCCAGCATTTT	CASSSWRARTNQPQHF
TRBJ2-7	-	-	TRBV6-1	TGTGCCAGCAGTGGGGCTGCCCCCCGGATGCAGTACTTC	CASSGAAPRMQYF
TRBJ1-5	-	-	TRBV19	TGTGCCAGTAGTATAGATCCCGGAGTTAGGGGCGGCAATCAGCCCCAGCATTTT	CASSIDPGVRGGNQPQHF
TRBJ2-2	TRBD1	-	TRBV11-2	TGTGCCAGCAGCTTCCCGGGACAGGGAATGTGGGCCGGGGAGCTGTTTTTT	CASSFPGQGMWAGELFF
TRBJ2-5	TRBD2	-	TRBV18	TGTGCCAGCTCACTCTATCTGACTAGCGGGTCATCACAAGAGACCCAGTACTTC	CASSLYLTSGSSQETQYF
TRBJ1-2	TRBD1	few	TRBV6-5	TGTGCCAGCAGCGACAGGGGGTCCGTAAAAAATGGCTACACCTTC	CASSDRGSVKNGYTF
TRBJ1-5	-	-	TRBV5-1	TGCGCCAGCAGCCGCGACGGACAGAATAGCAATCAGCCCCAGCATTTT	CASSRDGQNSNQPQHF
TRBJ2-2	-	-	TRBV6-4	TGTGCCAGCAGTGTCTCAATTATCGGGGAGCTGTTTTTT	CASSVSIIGELFF
TRBJ1-1	-	-	TRBV7-2	TGTGCCAGCAGCTTAGCGGACGGGGGGAACACTGAAGCTTTCTTT	CASSLADGGNTEAFF
TRBJ2-5	-	once	TRBV28	TGTGCCAGCAGTTTCCCAGGGTTGCAACAGACCCAGTACTTC	CASSFPGLQQTQYF
TRBJ2-5	TRBD1	-	TRBV2	TGTGCCAGCAGTAGGGACAGGGGGGTAGTGGGAGAGACCCAGTACTTC	CASSRDRGVVGETQYF